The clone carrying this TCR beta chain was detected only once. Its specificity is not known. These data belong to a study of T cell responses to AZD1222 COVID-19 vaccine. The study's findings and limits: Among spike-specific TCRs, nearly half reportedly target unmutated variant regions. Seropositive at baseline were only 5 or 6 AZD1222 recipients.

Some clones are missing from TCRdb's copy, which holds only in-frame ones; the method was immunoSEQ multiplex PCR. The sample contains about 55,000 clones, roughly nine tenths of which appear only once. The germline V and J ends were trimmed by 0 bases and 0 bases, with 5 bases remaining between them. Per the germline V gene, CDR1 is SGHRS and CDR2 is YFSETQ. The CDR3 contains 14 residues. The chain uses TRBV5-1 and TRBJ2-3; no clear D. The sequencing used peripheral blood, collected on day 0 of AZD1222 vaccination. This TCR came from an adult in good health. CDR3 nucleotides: TGCGCCAGCAGCTTGGGGAGTAGCACAGATACGCAGTATTTT. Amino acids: CASSLGSSTDTQYF. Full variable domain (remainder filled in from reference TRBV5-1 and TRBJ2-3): KAGVTQTPRYLIKTRGQQVTLSCSPISGHRSVSWYQQTPGQGLQFLFEYFSETQRNKGNFPGRFSGRQFSNSRSEMNVSTLELGDSALYLCASSLGSSTDTQYFGPGTRLTVL.